This T cell receptor beta chain was captured in a study of blood T cell repertoires in COVID-19. After removal of 3 bases from V and 3 bases from J, the junction contained 8 bases not matched to a gene. The CDR3 length is 16 residues. The V gene's germline CDR1 is KGHDR and CDR2 SFDVKD. Method: immunoSEQ multiplex PCR; TCRdb's copy keeps in-frame clones and lacks some. The profile shows roughly 40,000 clones, 88% of them singletons. This chain joins TRBV24-1 and TRBJ2-3; 7 nucleotides match TRBD2. Source material: peripheral blood. The clonotype comes from a woman between 65 and 79 years old with acute or convalescent COVID-19. CDR3 in DNA: TGTGCCACCAGTGATCCCGAAGCGGGACGAACAGATACGCAGTATTTT. Translation gives CATSDPEAGRTDTQYF.